These T cell receptor beta chains were read from a single sample in a study of graft-versus-host responses after intestinal transplantation. Data came from immunoSEQ multiplex PCR; TCRdb stores just in-frame clones and leaves some out. This sample yields approximately 97,000 clones, of which just under 95% are seen a single time; roughly 0.069% belongs to the top ten. No antigen has been assigned to these receptors. This material consisted of unstimulated CD8+ T cells sorted from spleen or lymph node cells, taken before transplant. All receptors come from a human donor who was the organ donor for an intestinal transplant. Both conserved end residues are part of each CDR3. The D gene is left open where the match is weak. Clone size appears in some rows only: once, few, many, or a class for an expanded clone.

J,size,D,V,DNA,CDR3
TRBJ2-2,.,.,TRBV5-1,TGCGCCAGCATACCAGACAATACGAACACCGGGGAGCTGTTTTTT,CASIPDNTNTGELFF
TRBJ1-1,.,TRBD1,TRBV13,TGTGCCAGCAGCCTCGGGAGACAGGGGGCGACCACTGAAGCTTTCTTT,CASSLGRQGATTEAFF
TRBJ2-7,.,.,TRBV29-1,TGCAGCGTTGCAACCAGGACTGCTATACCCTACGAGCAGTACTTC,CSVATRTAIPYEQYF
TRBJ1-1,.,TRBD1,TRBV19,TGTGCCAGTAGTATGTTTGGACAGGCGAACACTGAAGCTTTCTTT,CASSMFGQANTEAFF
TRBJ1-1,once,.,TRBV19,TGTGCCAGTAGTACTTCGGGGGTGCGAGCTTTCTTT,CASSTSGVRAFF
TRBJ2-2,.,.,TRBV29-1,TGCAGCGTGACTACGACTAGTGCTCCCGGGGAGCTGTTTTTT,CSVTTTSAPGELFF
TRBJ2-5,.,TRBD1,TRBV4-1,TGCGCCAGCAGCCCTCTTCGACAGGGGGCCGAGACCCAGTACTTC,CASSPLRQGAETQYF
TRBJ2-7,.,.,TRBV19,TGTGCCAGTAGTTTTAAAAGCTTCTACGAGCAGTACTTC,CASSFKSFYEQYF
TRBJ2-2,once,.,TRBV7-9,TGTGCCAGCAGCTTACCCCCGGGTCCCAAGGAGAACACCGGGGAGCTGTTTTTT,CASSLPPGPKENTGELFF
TRBJ1-1,.,.,TRBV2,TGTGCCAGCATCGAATTGGGACAACAATCGAACACTGAAGCTTTCTTT,CASIELGQQSNTEAFF
TRBJ2-7,.,.,TRBV4-2,TGTGCCAGCAGCCCCTCCGATCCAGCCTACGAGCAGTACTTC,CASSPSDPAYEQYF
TRBJ2-5,.,.,TRBV7-2,TGTGCCAGCAGCTTAGGATACCAGGGGACGCTTCAAGAGACCCAGTACTTC,CASSLGYQGTLQETQYF
TRBJ2-7,.,TRBD2,TRBV27,TGTGCCAGCAGCGCCGGGACTAGCGGCTATCCAGACTCCTACGAGCAGTACTTC,CASSAGTSGYPDSYEQYF
TRBJ1-2,.,TRBD1,TRBV6-1,TGTGCCAGCAGTGAATACGGCAATGGGGACAGCTATGGCTACACCTTC,CASSEYGNGDSYGYTF
TRBJ2-3,.,TRBD1,TRBV30,TGTGCCTGGATGCCACCGGGACAGGGGAACACAGATACGCAGTATTTT,CAWMPPGQGNTDTQYF
TRBJ1-1,.,TRBD1,TRBV4-1,TGCGCCAGCAGCCAAGTCGAGACAGGGCTGAACACTGAAGCTTTCTTT,CASSQVETGLNTEAFF
TRBJ1-1,.,.,TRBV18,TGTGCCAGCTCACCATCCTTGGGACACTTGAACACTGAAGCTTTCTTT,CASSPSLGHLNTEAFF
TRBJ2-6,.,TRBD1,TRBV29-1,TGCAGCGTTGAGTGGACAGGAGACTCTGGGGCCAACGTCCTGACTTTC,CSVEWTGDSGANVLTF